The rows below give T cell receptor beta chains drawn from one sample of a study of blood T cell repertoires in COVID-19. Sequenced by immunoSEQ multiplex PCR; TCRdb stores in-frame clones only, minus some. The sample yields 180,000 or so clones, 80% to 90% seen once. Sequencing was carried out using peripheral blood. The receptor set was obtained from a man aged 40-55 years who had recovered from COVID-19. The CDR3 runs from the conserved cysteine through the conserved F or W.

>13|TRBV28
CASRPTGLYGYTF
>15|TRBV4-2
CASSQGGWTAEKLFF
>17|TRBV27
CASSLSGVGAGKEKLFF
>15|TRBV25-1
CASSKQGGTNSPLHF
>16|TRBV4-1
CASSQEPPGQLDTQYF
>15|TRBV4-2
CASRISQGTNEKLFF
>15|TRBV11-2
CASSLGGTGWYEQYF
>14|TRBV5-4
CASSWTGNYYEQYF
>17|TRBV5-8
CASSLGVVAGVLETQYF
>13|TRBV5-4
CASSFGGGYGYTF
>12|TRBV18
CASSPRTDTQYF
>14|TRBV11-2
CASSPEFGGNEQFF
>15|TRBV9
CASSTEDRGGTEAFF
>13|TRBV19
CASSIEGDTEAFF
>15|TRBV7-9
CASSLGGLAKDTQYF
>16|TRBV4-3
CASSQAVRDSRNIQYF
>13|TRBV28
CASSFDSMNEQFF
>15|TRBV30
CAWRRGAGVQETQYF
>14|TRBV6-5
CASSHTTGVDTQYF
>14|TRBV5-6
CASSGSRGQETQYF
>14|TRBV5-1
CASSLWGPEQPQHF
>14|TRBV19
CASKERGHTDTQYF
>14|TRBV27
CASSLGQGRTEAFF
>13|TRBV11-3
CASSLAVNNEQFF
>14|TRBV5-6
CASSLTTTNEKLFF
>15|TRBV2
CASSPNTQNTGELFF
>13|TRBV7-9
CASSQTGDYGYTF
>16|TRBV7-9
CASSSSSMGGQGKLFF
>13|TRBV10-1
CASPTASNQPQHF
>13|TRBV7-2
CASSVRQGSTQYF
>12|TRBV12-3/TRBV12-4
CASSPTGYEQFF
>15|TRBV28
CASSLSLAGVYEQYF
>17|TRBV23-1
CASSHPSHGTGLYEQYF
>16|TRBV7-2
CASSFASTPTLYGYTF
>15|TRBV3-1/TRBV3-2
CASSNLVGRGGLPFF
>15|TRBV28
CATLGGVGSYNEQFF
>14|TRBV7-9
CASRGAGGTGELFF
>16|TRBV3-1/TRBV3-2
CASSQGLAGGYNEQFF
>15|TRBV6-6
CASSPTGFGINEQYF
>15|TRBV5-5
CASSPLAGDTGELFF